This T cell receptor (beta chain) originates from a study of T-cell reconstitution after alpha-beta-depleted transplantation in children. This clonotype has more than one count but fewer than ten. A library of TCRbeta sequences, prepared with unique molecular identifiers, was generated. Via MiXCR, TCRdb re-called the PCR reads, giving one row per CDR3 protein. The data contain roughly 790,000 distinct CDR3 sequences, 16% of them singletons. Germline V CDR1 and CDR2: SGHKS, YYEKEE (reference sequence). V dropped 0 bases and J dropped 8; count of bases not matched to a gene: 4. CDR3 length equals 15 residues.

J is TRBJ1-6 and V is TRBV5-5; TRBD1 agrees at 8 bases. This receptor was obtained from a male patient between 10 and 17 years old who had a stem cell transplant for acute lymphoblastic leukemia, so the T cells may come from the graft donor. The sample in question was PBMCs, mostly from graft donor cells, obtained 360 days after TCRalphabeta/CD19-depleted stem cell transplant. The CDR3 DNA reads as TGTGCCAGCAGCTTGGCCGGGACAGGATATTCACCCCTCCACTTT. Translated, it gives CASSLAGTGYSPLHF.